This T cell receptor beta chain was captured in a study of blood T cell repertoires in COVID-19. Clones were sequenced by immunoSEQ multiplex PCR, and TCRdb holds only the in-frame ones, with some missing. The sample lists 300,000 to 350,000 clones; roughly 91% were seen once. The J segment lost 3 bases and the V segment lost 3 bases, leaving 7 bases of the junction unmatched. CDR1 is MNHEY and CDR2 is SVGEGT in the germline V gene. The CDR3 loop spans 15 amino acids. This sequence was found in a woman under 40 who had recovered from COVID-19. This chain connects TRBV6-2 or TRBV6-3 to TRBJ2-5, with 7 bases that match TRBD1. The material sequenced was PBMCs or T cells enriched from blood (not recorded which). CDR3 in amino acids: CASSYPDRAKETQYF. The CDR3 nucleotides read TGTGCCAGCAGTTATCCCGACAGGGCTAAAGAGACCCAGTACTTC.